The 17 T cell receptor beta chains below all came from one sample that was sequenced in a study of technical replicates of blood from a few donors. Sequencing used immunoSEQ multiplex PCR; TCRdb keeps in-frame clones, though not all of them. The sample consists of about 83,000 clones, about 94% of them appearing once. The source material was T cells isolated from PBMCs. The receptors stem from a human donor in good health.

This clone showed up just once. The chain employs TRBV6-5 and TRBJ2-7; D is possibly TRBD2 (6 bases). The CDR3 is 14 amino acids. Trimming took 6 bases from V and 3 from J, leaving 15 bases between them. From germline, CDR1 is MNHEY and CDR2 SVGAGI. The DNA for the CDR3 is TGTGCCAGCAGCCCCGGGGGTTCTTTCTACGAGCAGTACTTC. Protein: CASSPGGSFYEQYF.

The rearrangement links TRBV5-1 to TRBJ1-2, with a possible D match to TRBD1 (6 bases). This CDR3 spans 16 amino acids. V shed 5 bases and J shed 1 base, with 18 bases lying between them. Germline lookup yields CDR1 SGHRS and CDR2 YFSETQ. The CDR3 spells CASSSGGQRLNYGYTF. CDR3 coding DNA: TGCGCCAGCAGTTCCGGGGGGCAGCGTCTTAACTATGGCTACACCTTC.

This chain connects TRBV27 to TRBJ2-1; TRBD1 matches 7 bases. The germline V gene has CDR1 MNHEY and CDR2 SMNVEV (reference sequence). After removal of 1 base from V and 1 base from J, the junction contained 7 bases not matched to a gene. CDR3 length equals 17 residues. The CDR3 nucleotides are TGTGCCAGCAGTTTATTCGCCAGGGGGTATTCCTACAATGAGCAGTTCTTC. Protein product: CASSLFARGYSYNEQFF.

The chain combines TRBV2 with TRBJ2-3, with 11 positions matching TRBD1. The trim removed 8 bases at V and 7 bases at J, leaving 14 bases unmatched. Germline CDR1 reads SNHLY; CDR2 reads FYNNEI. CDR3 length: 16 residues. The CDR3 protein is CASPPPRDRGGNTQYF. CDR3 nucleotides: TGTGCCAGCCCTCCACCCCGGGACAGGGGGGGGAATACGCAGTATTTT.

The V gene is TRBV19, the J gene TRBJ2-7, with TRBD2 identical over 10 bases. CDR3 size: 16 residues. Germline CDR1 LNHDA, CDR2 SQIVND (reference sequence). V gave up 5 bases and J gave up 5 bases; unmatched junction bases: 12. CDR3 loop: CASSARLAGPLDEQYF. The CDR3, as DNA: TGTGCCAGTAGTGCTCGACTAGCGGGTCCTTTAGACGAGCAGTACTTC. Full variable domain (remainder filled in from reference TRBV19 and TRBJ2-7): DGGITQSPKYLFRKEGQNVTLSCEQNLNHDAMYWYRQDPGQGLRLIYYSQIVNDFQKGDIAEGYSVSREKKESFPLTVTSAQKNPTAFYLCASSARLAGPLDEQYFGPGTRLTVT.

This clone was detected once. V usage is TRBV4-2 and J usage is TRBJ1-3; TRBD1 is a possible D gene (6 bases). The CDR3 extends over 16 amino acids. Deletions cut 3 bases from V and 2 bases from J, with 14 bases between. Germline lookup yields CDR1 LGHNA and CDR2 YNFKEQ. The CDR3 is CASSHYGQSTGNTIYF. The CDR3 bases are TGTGCCAGCAGCCATTATGGACAGAGCACTGGAAACACCATATATTTT.

V is TRBV5-1 and J is TRBJ2-5; D perhaps matches TRBD1 (5 bases). V was clipped by 0 bases and J by 3 bases, with 12 bases between them. The CDR3 covers 15 residues. Per the germline V gene, CDR1 is SGHRS and CDR2 is YFSETQ. This CDR3 is CASSLGGWSEETQYF. Written as DNA, the CDR3 is TGCGCCAGCAGCTTGGGGGGCTGGTCGGAAGAGACCCAGTACTTC.

The chain uses TRBV4-2 and TRBJ2-1; 8 positions match TRBD2. V was clipped by 0 bases and J by 5 bases; unmatched bases: 6. The CDR3 has 16 amino acids. Germline V lookup: CDR1 LGHNA, CDR2 YNFKEQ. For the CDR3, the DNA is TGTGCCAGCAGCCAAGATATACGGACTAGCCACAATGAGCAGTTCTTC. Protein sequence: CASSQDIRTSHNEQFF.

The V call is TRBV4-1, the J call TRBJ1-5; D not certain. This CDR3 is 15 amino acids long. V shed 1 base and J shed 4 bases, with 11 bases lying between them. Per the germline V gene, CDR1 is MGHRA and CDR2 is YSYEKL. In DNA, the CDR3 is TGCGCCAGCAGCCAAGTTGAAAGGAGGAATCAGCCCCAGCATTTT. Its protein product is CASSQVERRNQPQHF.

This clone was seen a single time. The chain couples TRBV6-5 to TRBJ1-2; D remains ambiguous. CDR3 length equals 12 residues. The ends were cut back, 7 bases at V and 2 bases at J, with 8 bases in the middle. From germline, CDR1 is MNHEY and CDR2 SVGAGI. CDR3 residues: CASKAVNYGYTF. The DNA of the CDR3 is TGTGCCAGCAAGGCGGTGAACTATGGCTACACCTTC.

This clone was detected only once. The genes are TRBV30 and TRBJ2-5; no definite D call. CDR1 and CDR2 from the germline V gene are GTSNPN and SVGIG (reference sequence). This CDR3 is 11 amino acids long. V gave up 0 bases and J gave up 5 bases, with 4 bases separating them. CDR3 sequence: CAWSVSETQYF. CDR3 DNA sequence: TGTGCCTGGAGTGTCTCGGAGACCCAGTACTTC.

The chain links TRBV20-1 to TRBJ1-1; D is unresolved. The CDR3 sequence is 10 residues long. Per the germline V gene, CDR1 is DFQATT and CDR2 is SNEGSKA (reference sequence). V lost 6 bases and J lost 8, with 10 bases in between. CDR3 nucleotide sequence: TGCAGTGCCGGGCGGGTAGAAGCTTTCTTT. Protein: CSAGRVEAFF.

The chain is built from TRBV7-9 and TRBJ1-2, with TRBD1 identical over 9 bases. Germline CDR1 is SEHNR and CDR2 is FQNEAQ (reference sequence). The CDR3 runs 14 residues. After removal of 7 bases from V and 0 bases from J, the junction contained 3 bases not matched to a gene. CDR3 amino acids: CASTRTGANYGYTF. As DNA, the CDR3 is TGTGCCAGCACCCGGACAGGGGCTAACTATGGCTACACCTTC.

The chain recombines TRBV7-9 with TRBJ2-3; D is possibly TRBD2 (6 bases). V was pared by 3 bases and J by 2 bases, with 9 bases between. This CDR3 region has 14 residues. Germline lookup yields CDR1 SEHNR and CDR2 FQNEAQ (reference sequence). The CDR3 protein is CASSFSGNTDTQYF. CDR3 bases: TGTGCCAGCAGCTTTAGCGGAAACACAGATACGCAGTATTTT.

This rearrangement joins TRBV19 to TRBJ1-1, with unresolved D. The germline gives CDR1 LNHDA, CDR2 SQIVND (reference sequence). The ends were cut back, 7 bases at V and 1 base at J, with 4 bases in the middle. CDR3 length equals 11 residues. The CDR3 here is CASMANTEAFF. CDR3 bases: TGTGCCAGTATGGCGAACACTGAAGCTTTCTTT.

The chain has TRBV7-9 and TRBJ1-2; perhaps TRBD1 as D (5 bases). Germline assignment: CDR1 SEHNR and CDR2 FQNEAQ (reference sequence). The CDR3 length is 16 residues. V was trimmed by 1 base and J by 2 bases, leaving 14 bases between them. CDR3 residues: CASSLDLVRANYGYTF. CDR3 DNA: TGTGCCAGCAGCTTAGACTTGGTCAGGGCAAACTATGGCTACACCTTC.

This clone was recorded once. The chain recombines TRBV4-1 with TRBJ2-5; D remains unclear. CDR3 size: 12 residues. Trimming took off 5 bases at V and 2 bases at J, with 6 bases between the two ends. Germline lookup yields CDR1 MGHRA and CDR2 YSYEKL. CDR3 in amino acids: CASSSHQETQYF. The CDR3 bases are TGCGCCAGCAGCTCCCATCAAGAGACCCAGTACTTC.